This T cell receptor beta chain was identified in a study of blood T cell repertoires in COVID-19. The wider study: Samples came from the United States, Italy and Spain, spanning acute and convalescent COVID-19. The analysed material was cDNA or gDNA that came from T cells, B-cell-depleted T cells, or PBMCs.

Germline CDR1 reads MNHEY; CDR2 reads SMNVEV (reference sequence). The V segment lost 6 bases and the J segment 2 bases; nucleotides outside the gene matches: 3. The CDR3 is 13 residues long. In the original analysis: Reference gene primer amplification in the assay estimated nucleated cell counts. TCRdb keeps only in-frame clones here, not all; method: immunoSEQ multiplex PCR. The DNA was the basis for D and trimming; V, J and clone size are from that table. The table has about 240,000 clones, 82% seen once; the top ten hold approximately 4.5%. Sequencing used peripheral blood. This TCR was recovered from a woman in her 70s with acute or convalescent COVID-19. The chain has TRBV27 and TRBJ2-7; 8 bases agree with TRBD2. CDR3 in amino acids: CASRGSGAYEQYF. DNA of the CDR3: TGTGCCAGCAGGGGTAGCGGGGCCTACGAGCAGTACTTC.